This TCR beta chain was retrieved from a study of identical twins. Healthy Caucasians made up all donors. V lost 1 base and J 3 bases, leaving 12 bases between the germline ends. This CDR3 has 14 residues. Per the germline V gene, CDR1 is DFQATT and CDR2 is SNEGSKA (reference sequence). As regards this clonotype: Its antigen remains unknown.

One entry per CDR3 protein results from TCRdb running MiXCR on the 5' RACE reads. The table records about 890,000 distinct CDR3 sequences, 9% to 15% of them present only once. Study-wide findings and caveats: In drawing conclusions, the study used cross-sectional statistical analysis and did not follow the same donors.

The same sample was also used in a study of yellow fever vaccine responses in identical twins.

This clonotype was obtained from a woman under 30 in good health. This chain links TRBV20-1 with TRBJ1-1; D is possibly TRBD1 (5 bases). Sequenced: PBMCs. The CDR3 is CSARVTDTYTEAFF. CDR3 coding DNA: TGCAGTGCTAGAGTTACGGACACTTACACTGAAGCTTTCTTT.